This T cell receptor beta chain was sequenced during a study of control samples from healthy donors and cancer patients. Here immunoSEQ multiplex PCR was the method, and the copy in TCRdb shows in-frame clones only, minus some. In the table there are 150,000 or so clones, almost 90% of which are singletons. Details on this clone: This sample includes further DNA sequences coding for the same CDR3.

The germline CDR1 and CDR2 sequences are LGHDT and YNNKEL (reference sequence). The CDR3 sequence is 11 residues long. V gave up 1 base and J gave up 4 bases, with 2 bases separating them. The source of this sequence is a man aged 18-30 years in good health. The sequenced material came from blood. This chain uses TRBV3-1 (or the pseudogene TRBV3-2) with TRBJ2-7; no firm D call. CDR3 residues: CASSQGYEQYF. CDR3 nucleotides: TGTGCCAGCAGCCAAGGGTACGAGCAGTACTTC.